The 7 T cell receptor beta chains presented below share a single source sample, sequenced in a study of shared clonotypes between healthy human individuals. TCRdb's table, derived via immunoSEQ multiplex PCR, lists solely in-frame clones and lacks some. The data show over a million clones, around 95% seen once. The sample was naive CD4+ T cells sorted from blood. Indicated subset: CD45RA+ positively selected. All receptors come from a man aged 30 to 39 in good health.

The genes are TRBV12-5 and TRBJ2-5, with D unresolved. The germline V gene has CDR1 LGHNT and CDR2 FRNRAP. The CDR3 consists of 12 residues. Trimming cost V 2 bases and J 5 bases, with 6 bases left between them. The CDR3 spells CASGLFGETQYF. CDR3 sequence (DNA): TGTGCTAGTGGTTTGTTTGGGGAGACCCAGTACTTC.

The rearrangement joins TRBV19 to TRBJ2-1; D gene uncertain. CDR3 length: 14 amino acids. Germline CDR1 reads LNHDA; CDR2 reads SQIVND (reference sequence). Trimming took 4 bases from V and 2 from J, leaving 9 bases between them. CDR3 in amino acids: CASSKDKPYNEQFF. The CDR3 nucleotides read TGTGCCAGTAGTAAGGATAAACCCTACAATGAGCAGTTCTTC.

Remarks on this clone: Additional DNA sequences in this sample encode the identical CDR3. V and J are TRBV27 and TRBJ2-5, with D possibly TRBD1 on 5 matching bases. Trimming pared 2 bases from V and 4 bases from J, leaving 8 bases between. Germline V gene data show CDR1 as MNHEY and CDR2 as SMNVEV (reference sequence). The CDR3 consists of 13 residues. DNA for the CDR3: TGTGCCAGCAGTTTACGAAGGGGAGAGACCCAGTACTTC. Amino acids: CASSLRRGETQYF.

The V call is TRBV18, the J call TRBJ2-7; 11 bases agree with TRBD1. V shed 5 bases, J shed 4 bases, and the junction held 7 bases outside the gene matches. Germline V gene sequence: CDR1 KGHSH, CDR2 LQKENI. The CDR3 loop spans 15 amino acids. The CDR3 sequence is CASSTGGTGGYEQYF. As DNA, the CDR3 is TGTGCCAGCTCAACAGGTGGGACAGGGGGGTACGAGCAGTACTTC.

The chain links TRBV5-1 to TRBJ1-1; D is perhaps TRBD1 (5 bases). V was trimmed by 1 base and J by 4 bases, leaving 8 bases between them. Looked up from germline, CDR1 is SGHRS and CDR2 is YFSETQ. The CDR3 consists of 13 residues. CDR3 nucleotides: TGCGCCAGCAGCTTGTCAGGGTTCACTGAAGCTTTCTTT. Translation gives CASSLSGFTEAFF. The full variable domain, in which reference TRBV5-1 and TRBJ1-1 provide the parts outside the CDR3, is KAGVTQTPRYLIKTRGQQVTLSCSPISGHRSVSWYQQTPGQGLQFLFEYFSETQRNKGNFPGRFSGRQFSNSRSEMNVSTLELGDSALYLCASSLSGFTEAFFGQGTRLTVV.

The CDR3 here is CASSPNGRSNEKLFF. The CDR3 region has the DNA TGTGCCAGCAGTCCCAACGGACGGAGTAATGAAAAACTGTTTTTT. J is TRBJ1-4 and V is TRBV28; D is unresolved. The germline V gene encodes CDR1 MDHEN and CDR2 SYDVKM. The CDR3 totals 15 residues. V was clipped by 5 bases and J by 4 bases, with 14 bases between them.

J is TRBJ2-7 and V is TRBV18, with a weak D call TRBD1 (6 bases). From germline, CDR1 is KGHSH and CDR2 LQKENI. Trimming cost V 1 base and J 4 bases, with 8 bases left between them. The CDR3 sequence is 13 residues long. CDR3 bases: TGTGCCAGCTCACCACAGGGGGTGTACGAGCAGTACTTC. The encoded protein is CASSPQGVYEQYF.